The entry that follows covers one TCR beta chain sequence. The antigen is undetermined. In TCRdb, the reads were re-called with MiXCR into one record per CDR3 protein. The table lists hundreds of thousands of distinct CDR3 sequences, 42% of them singletons, with 35% to 50% in the top ten. These data come from a study of T cell repertoires in cytomegalovirus infection. Across the study: Signatures in public TCR beta sequences pointed to both CMV infection and matching HLA type.

CDR1 and CDR2 (germline): MNHEY, SVGEGT. CDR3 length: 18 amino acids. Trimming removed 0 bases from V and 5 bases from J; junction bases left unmatched: 13. Findings and limits, study-wide: HLA-C-restricted CMV clonotypes gave the most frequent clonotype in two of eight donors.

This clonotype originated in a human donor in good health (CMV status not recorded). Some clones in this sample may be carry-over from other donors' samples. The rearrangement uses TRBV6-2 or TRBV6-3 and TRBJ2-5; 9 nucleotides agree with TRBD2. Sequenced here: cultured PBMCs, sampled from culture after CMV antigen stimulation. Written as DNA, the CDR3 is TGTGCCAGCAGTTACTCGACTACTGCGGGAGGGCCGAGGGAGACCCAGTACTTC. Its protein is CASSYSTTAGGPRETQYF.